This is a list of T cell receptor beta chains from one sample in a study of T cell responses to AZD1222 COVID-19 vaccine. TCRdb's copy holds only in-frame clones and misses some; the assay was immunoSEQ multiplex PCR. The sample contains approximately 170,000 clones, just over 85% of which appear only once. The sequencing here drew on peripheral blood, taken 28 days after the second AZD1222 dose. The receptors were sampled from an adult who received the AZD1222 COVID-19 vaccine. Both conserved end residues are part of each CDR3. Fields, in order: CDR3 protein, CDR3 DNA, J gene, D gene, clone size, V gene. D genes are given only for firm matches. Size values are once, few and many counts, or a class for expanded clones, and some rows have none.

CASSSLAGGRETQYF	TGTGCCAGCAGCTCGCTAGCGGGGGGGCGTGAGACCCAGTACTTC	TRBJ2-5	TRBD2	NA	TRBV6-5
CASSSAPDRGGYTF	TGTGCCAGCAGCTCCGCCCCCGACAGGGGAGGCTACACCTTC	TRBJ1-2	TRBD1	NA	TRBV7-3
CSVESRTKPREQYF	TGCAGCGTTGAATCCAGGACGAAACCCCGCGAGCAGTACTTC	TRBJ2-7	NA	few	TRBV29-1
CASSPSGGQIGYTF	TGTGCCAGCAGCCCTTCTGGGGGGCAGATTGGCTACACCTTC	TRBJ1-2	NA	NA	TRBV7-3
CASSFSGRSYGYTF	TGTGCCAGCAGCTTTTCGGGCCGATCCTATGGCTACACCTTC	TRBJ1-2	NA	NA	TRBV11-2
CASSLLTDTQYF	TGTGCCAGCAGTTTATTGACAGATACGCAGTATTTT	TRBJ2-3	NA	NA	TRBV12-3/TRBV12-4
CASSQGLLQGNTIYF	TGTGCCAGCAGCCAAGGCCTGCTACAGGGAAACACCATATATTTT	TRBJ1-3	NA	NA	TRBV3-1/TRBV3-2
CASSLAWTGETQYF	TGTGCCAGCAGCTTAGCATGGACAGGAGAGACCCAGTACTTC	TRBJ2-5	TRBD1	NA	TRBV7-6
CASSARTADTDTQYF	TGTGCCAGCAGTGCCAGGACAGCTGACACAGATACGCAGTATTTT	TRBJ2-3	NA	once	TRBV6-6
CASSLTQGNTEAFF	TGCGCCAGCAGCTTGACACAGGGGAACACTGAAGCTTTCTTT	TRBJ1-1	NA	NA	TRBV5-1
CASREDRSSPLHF	TGTGCCAGCAGAGAGGACAGGAGTTCACCCCTCCACTTT	TRBJ1-6	TRBD1	NA	TRBV6-5
CASSLDGGRQSTNEKLFF	TGCGCCAGCAGCTTGGATGGGGGAAGGCAATCAACTAATGAAAAACTGTTTTTT	TRBJ1-4	NA	NA	TRBV5-1
CASSFRNERRGTQYF	TGTGCCAGCAGCTTTCGCAATGAAAGGAGGGGGACCCAGTACTTC	TRBJ2-5	NA	NA	TRBV7-9
CASSSLAGDLYNEQFF	TGTGCCAGCAGTTCACTAGCGGGGGACCTATACAATGAGCAGTTCTTC	TRBJ2-1	TRBD2	NA	TRBV5-4
CASSLAGQPYNSPLHF	TGTGCCAGCAGCTTAGCTGGACAGCCCTATAATTCACCCCTCCACTTT	TRBJ1-6	NA	NA	TRBV11-2
CASSYSTEQPQHF	TGTGCCAGCAGTTACTCGACGGAACAGCCCCAGCATTTT	TRBJ1-5	NA	NA	TRBV6-6
CASSPTTQETQYF	TGTGCCAGCTCACCAACCACCCAAGAGACCCAGTACTTC	TRBJ2-5	NA	NA	TRBV18
CASSFALKGEASYEQYF	TGTGCCAGCAGCTTTGCCCTAAAAGGAGAAGCCTCCTACGAGCAGTACTTC	TRBJ2-7	NA	NA	TRBV7-9
CASTPHYIPLGNTEAFF	TGTGCCAGCACCCCACATTACATCCCTCTAGGTAACACTGAAGCTTTCTTT	TRBJ1-1	NA	NA	TRBV21-1
CASSLDSMGDGYTF	TGCGCCAGCAGCTTGGATTCTATGGGGGACGGCTACACCTTC	TRBJ1-2	NA	NA	TRBV5-1
CASSQGGTENYGYTF	TGTGCCAGCAGCCAAGGGGGGACAGAGAACTATGGCTACACCTTC	TRBJ1-2	TRBD1	NA	TRBV3-1/TRBV3-2
CASSSQTSGGAGDTQYF	TGTGCCAGCAGCTCCCAGACTAGCGGGGGGGCAGGGGATACGCAGTATTTT	TRBJ2-3	TRBD2	NA	TRBV13
CASSFGTGGNTEAFF	TGTGCCAGCAGCTTTGGGACAGGAGGAAACACTGAAGCTTTCTTT	TRBJ1-1	TRBD1	NA	TRBV11-2
CASRGGNTEAFF	TGTGCCAGCAGAGGAGGGAACACTGAAGCTTTCTTT	TRBJ1-1	NA	NA	TRBV9
CASSIGRSGTGELFF	TGTGCCAGCAGCATCGGACGCTCCGGCACCGGGGAGCTGTTTTTT	TRBJ2-2	NA	NA	TRBV11-2
CASSFGGREGDTQYF	TGTGCCAGCAGTTTTGGTGGCAGGGAAGGAGATACGCAGTATTTT	TRBJ2-3	NA	NA	TRBV27